This TCR beta chain was documented in a study of cytomegalovirus exposure and HLA in healthy donors. The PCR had 60 Vbeta and 13 Jbeta primers. Only in-frame clones appear in the TCRdb table, and some are missing; sequencing was by immunoSEQ multiplex PCR. The repertoire holds 150,000 to 200,000 clones, with approximately 81% as singletons. The J segment lost 3 bases and the V segment lost 5 bases, leaving 6 bases of the junction unmatched. The CDR3 extends over 16 amino acids. Looked up from germline, CDR1 is MRHNA and CDR2 is SNTAGT. This sequence was found in a young man in good health and CMV-seropositive. V and J are TRBV6-4 and TRBJ2-3, with TRBD2 matching over 12 bases. Sequenced: PBMCs. The CDR3 DNA is TGTGCCAGCAGTCCTAGCGGGGGGGCCGGGACAGATACGCAGTATTTT. This gives the protein CASSPSGGAGTDTQYF.